These 26 T cell receptor beta chains were sequenced from one sample in a study of blood T cell repertoires in COVID-19. Profiling relied on immunoSEQ multiplex PCR, and the TCRdb table lists in-frame clones only, not all of them. The sample includes some 75,000 clones, approximately 86% of them seen just once. The source material was peripheral blood. The source of these receptors is a man aged 80 or over with COVID-19, enrolled during active disease.

The chain carries TRBV3-1 (or the pseudogene TRBV3-2) and TRBJ1-3; 8 positions match TRBD1. CDR3 length equals 14 residues. Germline V gene sequence: CDR1 LGHDT, CDR2 YNNKEL (reference sequence). J gave up 4 bases and V 4 bases, and 3 bases lay outside the gene matches. CDR3 DNA: TGTGCCAGCAGCCGAGGACAGGGCGGAAACACCATATATTTT. It specifies CASSRGQGGNTIYF.

The chain links TRBV18 to TRBJ2-5; the match to TRBD1 covers 7 bases. V dropped 3 bases and J dropped 4; count of bases not matched to a gene: 5. The CDR3 totals 14 residues. The germline gives CDR1 KGHSH, CDR2 LQKENI. CDR3 bases: TGTGCCAGCTCACCGAGACAGGGTACAGAGACCCAGTACTTC. This gives the protein CASSPRQGTETQYF.

The V gene is TRBV6-5, the J gene TRBJ1-1; 7 bases line up with TRBD1. V lost 5 bases and J lost 1; bases outside the gene matches: 1. CDR1 MNHEY and CDR2 SVGAGI come from the germline V gene. This CDR3 spans 13 amino acids. The CDR3: CASSRDRNTEAFF. CDR3 sequence (DNA): TGTGCCAGCAGTCGGGACAGGAACACTGAAGCTTTCTTT.

The V call is TRBV5-1, the J call TRBJ1-2; D possibly corresponds to TRBD1 (5 bases). The V end lost 0 bases, the J end lost 7 bases, and 10 bases lay between the germline ends. Per the germline V gene, CDR1 is SGHRS and CDR2 is YFSETQ. The CDR3 extends over 13 amino acids. CDR3 in amino acids: CASSLVTASGYTF. The DNA of the CDR3 is TGCGCCAGCAGCTTGGTGACAGCCTCTGGCTACACCTTC. Together with reference TRBV5-1 and TRBJ1-2, the CDR3 gives the full variable domain: KAGVTQTPRYLIKTRGQQVTLSCSPISGHRSVSWYQQTPGQGLQFLFEYFSETQRNKGNFPGRFSGRQFSNSRSEMNVSTLELGDSALYLCASSLVTASGYTFGSGTRLTVV.

V is TRBV18 and J is TRBJ2-5; 9 nucleotides line up with TRBD1. Germline values: CDR1 KGHSH, CDR2 LQKENI. CDR3 length: 16 residues. V shed 3 bases, J shed 5 bases, and the junction held 10 bases outside the gene matches. This chain's CDR3 is CASSPAGTGIGETQYF. The CDR3 DNA reads as TGTGCCAGCTCACCTGCCGGGACAGGGATCGGGGAGACCCAGTACTTC.

This chain connects TRBV7-8 to TRBJ1-4, with TRBD1 matching over 7 bases. This CDR3 is built from 14 residues. Unmatched junction bases numbered 8, after V lost 5 bases and J lost 8 bases. CDR1 and CDR2 (germline): SGHVS, FQNEAQ. The CDR3 here is CASSGTGEREKLFF. The CDR3 bases are TGTGCCAGCAGCGGCACAGGGGAACGAGAAAAACTGTTTTTT.

The rearrangement links TRBV11-3 to TRBJ1-6; D is undetermined. Trimming cost V 1 base and J 2 bases, with 6 bases left between them. Per germline, CDR1 SGHNT and CDR2 YENEEA. This CDR3 is 15 amino acids long. The CDR3 region has the DNA TGTGCCAGCAGCTTAGTTTCCACCTATAATTCACCCCTCCACTTT. It is translated as CASSLVSTYNSPLHF.

This chain uses TRBV19 with TRBJ1-4; no definite D call. V gave up 4 bases and J gave up 6 bases, with 9 bases separating them. The CDR3 extends over 13 amino acids. Looked up from germline, CDR1 is LNHDA and CDR2 is SQIVND (reference sequence). This CDR3 reads CASSNRADEKLFF. The CDR3 region has the DNA TGTGCCAGTAGTAATAGAGCGGATGAAAAACTGTTTTTT.

The chain couples TRBV19 to TRBJ1-4; no clear D. Trimming left V 3 bases short and J 5 bases short, with 10 bases between. In germline, CDR1 is LNHDA, CDR2 SQIVND (reference sequence). This CDR3 comprises 14 residues. DNA of the CDR3: TGTGCCAGTAGTATCCCTGGAGGGAATGAAAAACTGTTTTTT. Protein sequence: CASSIPGGNEKLFF.

This chain joins TRBV5-6 and TRBJ1-5, with D tentatively TRBD1 (6 bases). The CDR3 is 14 residues long. The germline CDR1 and CDR2 sequences are SGHDT and YYEEEE. V lost 1 base, J lost 3 bases, and 8 bases lay in between. CDR3 protein: CASSLRTVNQPQHF. CDR3 DNA sequence: TGTGCCAGCAGCTTGAGGACAGTCAATCAGCCCCAGCATTTT.

This chain joins TRBV2 and TRBJ1-4; D is possibly TRBD1 (5 bases). Looked up from germline, CDR1 is SNHLY and CDR2 is FYNNEI. The V end lost 4 bases, the J end lost 3 bases, and 9 bases lay between the germline ends. This CDR3 spans 14 amino acids. CDR3 residues: CASSGGLSNEKLFF. The CDR3 coding sequence is TGTGCCAGCAGTGGGGGACTGTCTAATGAAAAACTGTTTTTT. Full variable domain (remainder filled in from reference TRBV2 and TRBJ1-4): EPEVTQTPSHQVTQMGQEVILRCVPISNHLYFYWYRQILGQKVEFLVSFYNNEISEKSEIFDDQFSVERPDGSNFTLKIRSTKLEDSAMYFCASSGGLSNEKLFFGSGTQLSVL.

This chain uses TRBV25-1 with TRBJ1-2; 10 bases map to TRBD1. With V trimmed by 6 bases and J by 7 bases, 5 bases remained unmatched. Per the germline V gene, CDR1 is MGHDK and CDR2 is SYGVNS. There are 13 residues in the CDR3. The CDR3 sequence: CASSVTGGIGYTF. CDR3 DNA sequence: TGTGCCAGCAGCGTGACAGGGGGCATTGGCTACACCTTC.

The genes are TRBV5-4 and TRBJ2-2; D possibly corresponds to TRBD2 (6 bases). CDR3 length: 16 residues. Germline V gene sequence: CDR1 SGHNT, CDR2 YYREEE (reference sequence). The V gene lost 0 bases and the J gene lost 4 bases, with 13 bases spanning the gap. CDR3 sequence reads: CASSLGRAGSTGELFF. CDR3 nucleotides: TGTGCCAGCAGCTTGGGACGGGCGGGGTCCACCGGGGAGCTGTTTTTT.

J is TRBJ1-1 and V is TRBV5-1; no definite D call. Looked up from germline, CDR1 is SGHRS and CDR2 is YFSETQ. The CDR3 has 17 residues. Trimming took 0 bases from V and 2 from J, leaving 17 bases between them. This CDR3 is CASSLAPRVTSNTEAFF. CDR3 bases: TGCGCCAGCAGCTTGGCCCCAAGAGTGACAAGTAACACTGAAGCTTTCTTT.

The chain uses TRBV5-6 and TRBJ1-2; D not certain. Deletions cut 1 base from V and 2 bases from J, with 6 bases between. Germline values: CDR1 SGHDT, CDR2 YYEEEE. This CDR3 spans 13 amino acids. CDR3 region: CASSLMQNYGYTF. As DNA, the CDR3 is TGTGCCAGCAGCTTGATGCAGAACTATGGCTACACCTTC.

This clone was detected only a few times. The chain is built from TRBV5-6 and TRBJ2-2; TRBD2 might be the D (6 bases). Germline CDR1 and CDR2: SGHDT and YYEEEE. The CDR3 is 15 residues long. Trimming took off 5 bases at V and 4 bases at J, with 15 bases between the two ends. CDR3 in amino acids: CASSGQAGGTGELFF. For the CDR3, the DNA is TGTGCCAGCAGTGGCCAGGCCGGGGGCACCGGGGAGCTGTTTTTT. The entire variable domain, with the rest obtained from reference TRBV5-6 and TRBJ2-2, is as follows: DAGVTQSPTHLIKTRGQQVTLRCSPKSGHDTVSWYQQALGQGPQFIFQYYEEEERQRGNFPDRFSGHQFPNYSSELNVNALLLGDSALYLCASSGQAGGTGELFFGEGSRLTVL.

The chain uses TRBV19 and TRBJ1-6; 7 bases agree with TRBD1. With V trimmed by 5 bases and J by 11 bases, 12 bases remained unmatched. Germline V gene sequence: CDR1 LNHDA, CDR2 SQIVND (reference sequence). CDR3 length: 15 amino acids. The CDR3 region has the DNA TGTGCCAGTAGTCCGTGGGGACAGTCAAATCCACCCCTCCACTTT. This codes for CASSPWGQSNPPLHF.

This clone was seen a handful of times. The V call is TRBV2, the J call TRBJ1-4; D is possibly TRBD1 (6 bases). Trimming took 3 bases from V and 2 from J, leaving 13 bases between them. The CDR3 sequence is 16 residues long. Germline CDR1 and CDR2: SNHLY and FYNNEI. CDR3 sequence reads: CASSELGAGTNEKLFF. The CDR3 DNA follows: TGTGCCAGCAGTGAGTTGGGGGCCGGGACTAATGAAAAACTGTTTTTT.

The gene calls are TRBV28 and TRBJ2-7; possibly TRBD1 for D (6 bases). Germline CDR1 and CDR2: MDHEN and SYDVKM. The germline V and J ends were trimmed by 0 bases and 5 bases, with 11 bases remaining between them. This CDR3 is 14 amino acids long. The CDR3, as DNA: TGTGCCAGCAGTTTATGGGACAGAACCAACGAGCAGTACTTC. Amino acid sequence: CASSLWDRTNEQYF.

This chain joins TRBV28 and TRBJ2-1; TRBD2 matches 10 bases. This CDR3 comprises 15 residues. Losses at the gene ends were 4 bases for V and 2 bases for J; bases not matched to a gene: 2. CDR1 and CDR2 (germline): MDHEN, SYDVKM. The DNA for the CDR3 is TGTGCCAGCAGTTCAACTAGCGGGGCCTACAATGAGCAGTTCTTC. Protein: CASSSTSGAYNEQFF.

In this sample, this clone turned up once. One junction end disagrees with the germline gene, perhaps due to a read error. This chain uses TRBV6-5 with TRBJ1-1; D might be TRBD1 (6 bases). Germline CDR1 reads MNHEY; CDR2 reads SVGAGI. The CDR3 covers 13 residues. Here the CDR3 reads CASTWGPNTEAFF. The CDR3 coding sequence is TGTGCAAGCACTTGGGGGCCGAACACTGAAGCTTTCTTT.

The rearrangement links TRBV29-1 to TRBJ1-1, with D hard to call. This CDR3 has 12 residues. Germline V gene sequence: CDR1 SQVTM, CDR2 ANQGSEA. The germline V and J ends were trimmed by 4 bases and 4 bases, with 10 bases remaining between them. This CDR3 is CSVGALGTEAFF. Here the CDR3 DNA reads TGCAGCGTTGGGGCGCTGGGCACTGAAGCTTTCTTT.

This chain uses TRBV7-3 with TRBJ2-5; 7 positions agree with TRBD1. The CDR3 is 14 residues long. J lost 1 base, V lost 5 bases, and 4 bases had no gene match. Germline CDR1 is SGHTA and CDR2 is FQGTGA. The CDR3 loop reads CASSDHRGQETQYF. In DNA, the CDR3 is TGTGCCAGCAGCGACCACAGGGGCCAAGAGACCCAGTACTTC.

The rearrangement uses TRBV11-1 and TRBJ1-1; TRBD1 aligns across 7 bases. CDR1 is SGHAT and CDR2 is FQDESV in the germline V gene (reference sequence). The CDR3 loop spans 16 amino acids. V was pared by 8 bases and J by 0 bases, with 12 bases of the junction left unmatched. CDR3 sequence (DNA): TGTGCCAGCTGCCGGGACAGCCTTACCATGAACACTGAAGCTTTCTTT. Its protein product is CASCRDSLTMNTEAFF. Based on the CDR3 plus reference TRBV11-1 and TRBJ1-1, the full variable domain is EAEVAQSPRYKITEKSQAVAFWCDPISGHATLYWYRQILGQGPELLVQFQDESVVDDSQLPKDRFSAERLKGVDSTLKIQPAELGDSAMYLCASCRDSLTMNTEAFFGQGTRLTVV.

This chain links TRBV18 with TRBJ1-2; 10 bases align to TRBD1. From germline, CDR1 is KGHSH and CDR2 LQKENI. Trimming removed 3 bases from V and 4 bases from J; junction bases left unmatched: 8. The CDR3 runs 16 residues. The CDR3 is CASSPTGTGVFYGYTF. The CDR3 region has the DNA TGTGCCAGCTCACCGACTGGGACAGGGGTTTTCTATGGCTACACCTTC.

This clone has only a few counts. V gene TRBV3-1 (or the pseudogene TRBV3-2) combines with J gene TRBJ1-6; 7 nucleotides match TRBD1. The CDR3 contains 15 residues. CDR1 LGHDT and CDR2 YNNKEL come from the germline V gene (reference sequence). The V segment lost 3 bases and the J segment 6 bases; nucleotides outside the gene matches: 5. CDR3 residues: CASSHGDRPNSPLHF. Written as DNA, the CDR3 is TGTGCCAGCAGCCACGGGGACAGACCTAATTCACCCCTCCACTTT.